A selection of T cell receptor beta chains follows, all from one sample in a study of PD-1 blockade in mismatch repair-deficient tumors. Clones were sequenced by immunoSEQ multiplex PCR, and TCRdb holds only the in-frame ones, with some missing. The repertoire consists of 35,000 to 45,000 clones, with roughly 84% occurring once and the leading ten covering roughly 3.9%. The source was peripheral blood, collected 76 weeks after starting pembrolizumab. The receptors come from an adult with mismatch repair-deficient cancer. The CDR3 runs from the conserved cysteine through the conserved F or W. A D gene is named only where the DNA matches it firmly. Rows give clone size only sometimes, using once, few, many, or a class for an expanded clone.

clone size: .
V gene: TRBV7-9
J gene: TRBJ1-2
D gene: .
CDR3 protein: CASSWGLGGYTF
CDR3 DNA: TGTGCCAGCAGCTGGGGCCTGGGTGGCTACACCTTC

clone size: .
V gene: TRBV11-3
J gene: TRBJ2-7
D gene: TRBD2
CDR3 protein: CASSSPTSGSLYEQYF
CDR3 DNA: TGTGCCAGCAGCTCCCCCACTAGCGGGAGTCTCTACGAGCAGTACTTC

clone size: .
V gene: TRBV4-3
J gene: TRBJ1-2
D gene: .
CDR3 protein: CASSQDGQFYGYTF
CDR3 DNA: TGCGCCAGCAGCCAAGATGGACAGTTTTATGGCTACACCTTC

clone size: .
V gene: TRBV27
J gene: TRBJ2-1
D gene: TRBD2
CDR3 protein: CASSSSGWGHEQFF
CDR3 DNA: TGTGCCAGCTCGTCTAGCGGGTGGGGTCATGAGCAGTTCTTC

clone size: .
V gene: TRBV5-6
J gene: TRBJ2-1
D gene: .
CDR3 protein: CASRDGYNEQFF
CDR3 DNA: TGTGCCAGCAGGGACGGATACAATGAGCAGTTCTTC

clone size: .
V gene: TRBV25-1
J gene: TRBJ2-1
D gene: TRBD1
CDR3 protein: CASSGATGGAYNEQFF
CDR3 DNA: TGTGCCAGCAGTGGAGCGACAGGGGGCGCCTACAATGAGCAGTTCTTC

clone size: .
V gene: TRBV4-1
J gene: TRBJ1-1
D gene: TRBD1
CDR3 protein: CASSQDGTGTEAFF
CDR3 DNA: TGCGCCAGCAGCCAAGATGGGACAGGGACTGAAGCTTTCTTT

clone size: .
V gene: TRBV21-1
J gene: TRBJ2-3
D gene: .
CDR3 protein: CASSLIGQGGSADTQYF
CDR3 DNA: TGTGCCAGCAGCTTAATCGGACAGGGTGGGTCGGCTGATACGCAGTATTTT

clone size: .
V gene: TRBV12-5
J gene: TRBJ2-7
D gene: TRBD2
CDR3 protein: CASGFGTSGISYEQYF
CDR3 DNA: TGTGCTAGTGGTTTCGGGACTAGCGGGATCTCCTACGAGCAGTACTTC

clone size: once
V gene: TRBV2
J gene: TRBJ2-5
D gene: TRBD2
CDR3 protein: CASSEASGRSRAQYF
CDR3 DNA: TGTGCCAGCAGTGAAGCTAGCGGGAGGTCGCGGGCCCAGTACTTC

clone size: .
V gene: TRBV5-6
J gene: TRBJ2-3
D gene: .
CDR3 protein: CASSLASPTQYF
CDR3 DNA: TGTGCCAGCAGCTTGGCTTCACCTACGCAGTATTTT

clone size: .
V gene: TRBV27
J gene: TRBJ2-1
D gene: TRBD1
CDR3 protein: CASSPHSTDRDNEQFF
CDR3 DNA: TGTGCCAGCAGTCCGCACTCTACAGACAGGGACAATGAGCAGTTCTTC

clone size: .
V gene: TRBV18
J gene: TRBJ1-1
D gene: .
CDR3 protein: CASSLGGANSEAFF
CDR3 DNA: TGTGCCAGCTCACTCGGGGGGGCCAATTCTGAAGCTTTCTTT

clone size: .
V gene: TRBV9
J gene: TRBJ2-2
D gene: .
CDR3 protein: CASSALPNTGELFF
CDR3 DNA: TGTGCCAGCAGCGCACTACCGAACACCGGGGAGCTGTTTTTT

clone size: .
V gene: TRBV9
J gene: TRBJ2-1
D gene: TRBD2
CDR3 protein: CASSEPLGLAGKDEQFF
CDR3 DNA: TGTGCCAGCAGCGAACCACTCGGACTAGCGGGAAAGGATGAGCAGTTCTTC

clone size: .
V gene: TRBV9
J gene: TRBJ2-4
D gene: .
CDR3 protein: CASSPGGGAKNIQYF
CDR3 DNA: TGTGCCAGCAGCCCCGGAGGGGGAGCCAAAAACATTCAGTACTTC

clone size: .
V gene: TRBV18
J gene: TRBJ1-1
D gene: .
CDR3 protein: CASSPPFLNTEAFF
CDR3 DNA: TGTGCCAGCTCACCACCTTTCTTGAACACTGAAGCTTTCTTT

clone size: .
V gene: TRBV9
J gene: TRBJ2-5
D gene: TRBD1
CDR3 protein: CASSAGAGGRETQYF
CDR3 DNA: TGTGCCAGCAGCGCGGGGGCAGGGGGCAGGGAGACCCAGTACTTC

clone size: .
V gene: TRBV2
J gene: TRBJ2-7
D gene: .
CDR3 protein: CASSDRDWSREQYF
CDR3 DNA: TGTGCCAGCAGTGACAGGGACTGGTCGCGGGAGCAGTACTTC

clone size: .
V gene: TRBV29-1
J gene: TRBJ2-7
D gene: TRBD1
CDR3 protein: CSVEVGGQGYEQYF
CDR3 DNA: TGCAGCGTTGAAGTTGGCGGACAGGGCTACGAGCAGTACTTC

clone size: .
V gene: TRBV10-3
J gene: TRBJ2-5
D gene: .
CDR3 protein: CAISEGKVGETQYF
CDR3 DNA: TGTGCCATCAGTGAAGGCAAAGTGGGAGAGACCCAGTACTTC

clone size: .
V gene: TRBV4-2
J gene: TRBJ2-1
D gene: TRBD2
CDR3 protein: CASSGRLAGVGNEQFF
CDR3 DNA: TGTGCCAGCAGCGGGCGACTAGCGGGAGTAGGCAATGAGCAGTTCTTC

clone size: .
V gene: TRBV5-1
J gene: TRBJ2-3
D gene: TRBD2
CDR3 protein: CASSEGLAGTWDTQYF
CDR3 DNA: TGCGCCAGCAGCGAGGGACTAGCGGGAACGTGGGATACGCAGTATTTT

clone size: .
V gene: TRBV19
J gene: TRBJ1-4
D gene: TRBD1
CDR3 protein: CASSIIGQGGEKLFF
CDR3 DNA: TGTGCCAGTAGTATAATAGGACAGGGAGGTGAAAAACTGTTTTTT

clone size: .
V gene: TRBV7-2
J gene: TRBJ2-2
D gene: TRBD2
CDR3 protein: CASSRRLADTGELFF
CDR3 DNA: TGTGCCAGCAGCCGAAGACTAGCCGACACCGGGGAGCTGTTTTTT

clone size: .
V gene: TRBV19
J gene: TRBJ1-1
D gene: .
CDR3 protein: CASSISGDPNTEAFF
CDR3 DNA: TGTGCCAGTAGTATTTCTGGGGACCCGAACACTGAAGCTTTCTTT

clone size: few
V gene: TRBV7-7
J gene: TRBJ2-1
D gene: TRBD2
CDR3 protein: CASSLTMGLAGVSSYNEQFF
CDR3 DNA: TGTGCTAGCAGCTTGACCATGGGACTAGCGGGCGTAAGCTCCTACAATGAGCAGTTCTTC

clone size: few
V gene: TRBV5-6
J gene: TRBJ2-1
D gene: .
CDR3 protein: CASSSRLGANEQFF
CDR3 DNA: TGTGCCAGCAGCTCGAGGCTGGGGGCGAATGAGCAGTTCTTC

clone size: .
V gene: TRBV6-5
J gene: TRBJ1-4
D gene: .
CDR3 protein: CASSPGEKLFF
CDR3 DNA: TGTGCCAGCAGCCCGGGTGAAAAACTGTTTTTT